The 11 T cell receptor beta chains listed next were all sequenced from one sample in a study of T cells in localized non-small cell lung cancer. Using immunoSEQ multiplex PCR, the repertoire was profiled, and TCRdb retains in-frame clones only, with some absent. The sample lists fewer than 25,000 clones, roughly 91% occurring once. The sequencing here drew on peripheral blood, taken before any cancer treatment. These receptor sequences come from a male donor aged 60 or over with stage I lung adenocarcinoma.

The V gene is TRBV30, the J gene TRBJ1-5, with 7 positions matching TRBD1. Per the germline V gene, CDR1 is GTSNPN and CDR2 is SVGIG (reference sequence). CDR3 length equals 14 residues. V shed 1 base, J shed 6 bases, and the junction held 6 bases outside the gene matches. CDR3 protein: CAWSGTGGLQPQHF. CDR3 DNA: TGTGCCTGGAGTGGGACAGGTGGTCTTCAGCCCCAGCATTTT.

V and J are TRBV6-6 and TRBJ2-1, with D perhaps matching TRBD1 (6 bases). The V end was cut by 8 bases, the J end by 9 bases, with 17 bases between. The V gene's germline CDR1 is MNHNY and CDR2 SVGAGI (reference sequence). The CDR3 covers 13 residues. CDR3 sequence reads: CASHRTDFAEQFF. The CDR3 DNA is TGTGCCAGCCACCGGACAGACTTTGCTGAGCAGTTCTTC.

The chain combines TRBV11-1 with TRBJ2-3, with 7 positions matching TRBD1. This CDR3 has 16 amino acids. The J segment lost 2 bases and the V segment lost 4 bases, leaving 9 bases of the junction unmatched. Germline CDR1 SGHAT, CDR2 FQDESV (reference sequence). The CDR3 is CASSSTDRAYTDTQYF. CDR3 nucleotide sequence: TGTGCCAGCAGCTCTACCGACAGGGCCTACACAGATACGCAGTATTTT.

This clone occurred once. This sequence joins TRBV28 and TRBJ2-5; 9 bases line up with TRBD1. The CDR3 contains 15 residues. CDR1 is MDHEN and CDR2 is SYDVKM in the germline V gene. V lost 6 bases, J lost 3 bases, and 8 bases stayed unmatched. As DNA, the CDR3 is TGTGCCAGCAGCCCCACGACAGGGGGTGAAGAGACCCAGTACTTC. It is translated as CASSPTTGGEETQYF.

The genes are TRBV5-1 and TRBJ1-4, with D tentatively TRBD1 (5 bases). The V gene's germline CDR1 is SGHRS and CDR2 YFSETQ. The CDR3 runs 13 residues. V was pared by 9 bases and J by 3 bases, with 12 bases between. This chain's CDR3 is CANSDRANEKLFF. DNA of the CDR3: TGCGCCAACAGTGACAGAGCTAATGAAAAACTGTTTTTT.

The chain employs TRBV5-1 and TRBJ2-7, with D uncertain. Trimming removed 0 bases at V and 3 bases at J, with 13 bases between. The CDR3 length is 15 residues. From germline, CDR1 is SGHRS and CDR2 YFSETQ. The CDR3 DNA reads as TGCGCCAGCAGCTTGGACGCGGCACAGATCTACGAGCAGTACTTC. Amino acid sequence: CASSLDAAQIYEQYF.

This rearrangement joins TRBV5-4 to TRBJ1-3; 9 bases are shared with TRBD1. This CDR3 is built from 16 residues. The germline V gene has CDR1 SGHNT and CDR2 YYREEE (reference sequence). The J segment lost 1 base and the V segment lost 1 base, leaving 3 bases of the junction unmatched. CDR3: CASSLTGGLSGNTIYF. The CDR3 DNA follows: TGTGCCAGCAGCTTGACAGGGGGCCTTTCTGGAAACACCATATATTTT.

For the CDR3, the DNA is TGTGCCAGCAGCTTAGTGGTTTCGCAATCGGACGAGCAGTACTTC. As protein: CASSLVVSQSDEQYF. This rearrangement joins TRBV7-9 to TRBJ2-7, with D unresolved. The CDR3 length is 15 residues. CDR1 SEHNR and CDR2 FQNEAQ come from the germline V gene (reference sequence). V lost 1 base to trimming and J lost 5 bases, with 15 bases between them.

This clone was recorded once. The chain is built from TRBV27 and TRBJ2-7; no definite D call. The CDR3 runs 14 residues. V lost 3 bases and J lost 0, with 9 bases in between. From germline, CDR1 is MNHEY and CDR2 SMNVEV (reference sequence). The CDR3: CASSFRPGSYEQYF. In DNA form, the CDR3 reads TGTGCCAGCAGTTTCCGCCCAGGCTCCTACGAGCAGTACTTC.

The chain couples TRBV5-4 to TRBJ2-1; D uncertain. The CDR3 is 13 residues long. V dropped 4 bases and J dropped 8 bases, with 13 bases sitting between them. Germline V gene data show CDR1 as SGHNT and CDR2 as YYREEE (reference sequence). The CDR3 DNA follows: TGTGCCAGCAGCACCATCTCTTGGGATGAGCAGTTCTTC. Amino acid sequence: CASSTISWDEQFF.

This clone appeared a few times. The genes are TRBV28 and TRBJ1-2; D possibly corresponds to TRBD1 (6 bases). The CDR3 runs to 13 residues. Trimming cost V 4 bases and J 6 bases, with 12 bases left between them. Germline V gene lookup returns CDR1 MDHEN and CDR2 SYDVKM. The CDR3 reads CASSYHRVNGYTF. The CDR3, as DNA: TGTGCCAGCAGTTATCACAGGGTTAATGGCTACACCTTC.